This entry is about one T cell receptor (beta chain). Its cognate antigen has yet to be identified. Per-nucleotide qualities are absent, and no much larger clonotype sits a single base away. This sample is part of a study of T cells in narcolepsy (dated 2018 in TCRdb). Describing the broader study: Patients with narcolepsy type 1 or type 2 (NT1, NT2) were enrolled in the study together with healthy control donors. To look for autoreactive T cells in narcolepsy patients that target self-antigens of hypocretin neurons (hypocretin, TRIB2), the study used TCR Vbeta sequencing to follow clonotypes in blood and CSF.

Memory CD4+ T cells were sorted ex vivo from peripheral blood of narcolepsy patients and healthy controls for TCR Vbeta sequencing. Libraries came from the immunoSEQ multiplex PCR assay. TCRdb obtained this table from immuneACCESS and retained in-frame rearrangements with V and J assigned. These tables miss some clones; where compared with another copy, unresolved V genes account for less than half of the shortfall, and the remainder is unexplained. The sample table lists just over 20,000 clones, 75% to 90% of them with a count of one. The ten largest account for more than 1.5% of the sample. Study-level results and caveats: Patients and controls had comparable numbers of sequenced blood memory CD4+ clonotypes, averaging about 39,000 and 30,000, respectively. Some blood memory CD4+ repertoires from patients and controls contained no sequences matching autoreactive T cell clones. Plots that compared CSF and blood CD4+ T cell clonotypes from the same patient highlighted HCRT-specific and TRIB2-specific autoreactive clonotypes. Autoreactive clonotypes were reported to be detected serially in the blood of the same patients and of different patients, but not in the blood of healthy controls.

The sequence was collected from a human donor in good health. Sequences were obtained from memory (CD45RA-) CD4+ T cells from blood. In light of the paper, this sample's cell subset or site label describes: memory T cells sorted ex vivo from peripheral blood.

The CDR3 region: CASSPRSEGTEAFF. Read as DNA, the sequence is TGTGCCAGCAGTCCTAGGAGTGAGGGCACTGAAGCTTTCTTT. The chain uses TRBV6-6 and TRBJ1-1; the D gene is unclear. The CDR3 contains 14 residues, cysteine and phenylalanine counted. The DNA shown is the 42-base CDR3, in frame from base 1. V is reduced by 5 bases and J by 4 bases, leaving a spacing of 14 bases between them. CDR1 is given as MNHNY and CDR2 as SVGAGI, both from the germline V gene (reference sequence).